This T cell receptor beta chain was recovered during a study of technical replicates of blood from a few donors. Method: immunoSEQ multiplex PCR; TCRdb's copy keeps in-frame clones and lacks some. The data show some 49,000 clones, about 90% seen once. The CDR3 is 16 residues long. V lost 3 bases to trimming and J lost 2 bases, with 15 bases between them. Germline values: CDR1 LGHNA, CDR2 YSLEER. Sequenced material: PBMCs. The TCR originated in a human donor in good health. Some clones in this sample may be carry-over from other donors' samples. The V gene is TRBV4-3, the J gene TRBJ2-3, with TRBD2 as a possible D gene (6 bases). This chain's CDR3 is CASSHWPTGDTDTQYF. The CDR3 DNA follows: TGCGCCAGCAGCCATTGGCCAACGGGGGACACAGATACGCAGTATTTT.